A selection of T cell receptor beta chains follows, all from one sample in a study of read filtering for tumor transcriptome and immune sequencing. TCRdb recomputed calls from the reads with MiXCR, one row per CDR3 protein. The sample has approximately 150,000 distinct CDR3 sequences, roughly an eighth seen once. Sequenced sample: a population of CD138-negative cells sorted from bone marrow. The receptors shown here come from a donor aged 40 or over with multiple myeloma. The CDR3 runs from the conserved cysteine through the conserved F or W. A D gene is named only where the DNA matches it firmly. Not all rows give a size; the values are once, few, many and, for expanded clones, a class.

D	size	V	J	CDR3	DNA
.	many	TRBV3-1	TRBJ1-1	CASSLRETNTEAFF	TGTGCCAGCAGCCTTCGAGAGACGAACACTGAAGCTTTCTTT
.	.	TRBV20-1	TRBJ2-5	CSALPILGETQYF	TGCAGTGCCCTTCCCATCCTGGGGGAGACCCAGTACTTC
.	many	TRBV19	TRBJ2-2	CASTTLPQDNTGELFF	TGTGCCAGTACCACCCTCCCCCAGGATAACACCGGGGAGCTGTTTTTT
.	many	TRBV7-9	TRBJ2-1	CASSSLRLDEQFF	TGTGCCAGCAGCTCTCTCCGCTTAGATGAGCAGTTCTTC
TRBD1	many	TRBV19	TRBJ2-2	CASSARTGNTGELFF	TGTGCCAGCAGTGCCCGGACAGGGAACACCGGGGAGCTGTTTTTT
TRBD1	many	TRBV10-3	TRBJ1-3	CAISDRTGNTIYF	TGTGCCATCAGTGACCGGACAGGGAACACCATATATTTT
.	many	TRBV5-1	TRBJ2-1	CASSLARGNEQFF	TGCGCCAGCAGCTTGGCCCGGGGCAATGAGCAGTTCTTC
TRBD2	few	TRBV2	TRBJ2-3	CASSGLAGAGDTQYF	TGTGCCAGCAGCGGACTAGCGGGAGCGGGAGATACGCAGTATTTT
.	.	TRBV6-1	TRBJ1-5	CASSGGIGQPQHF	TGTGCCAGCAGTGGAGGAATAGGACAGCCCCAGCATTTT
TRBD1	many	TRBV7-8	TRBJ1-2	CASSLVRRGSYTF	TGTGCCAGCAGCTTAGTTCGCAGGGGGAGCTACACCTTC
.	many	TRBV3-1	TRBJ1-5	CASSQGGGTNQPQHF	TGTGCCAGCAGCCAAGGAGGGGGGACCAATCAGCCCCAGCATTTT
.	many	TRBV12-5	TRBJ2-7	CASGLVVKPDYEQYF	TGTGCTAGTGGTTTGGTAGTCAAACCAGACTACGAGCAGTACTTC
TRBD1	many	TRBV5-1	TRBJ1-1	CASSRQGGQNTEAFF	TGCGCCAGCAGCCGACAGGGAGGGCAGAACACTGAAGCTTTCTTT